This is a list of T cell receptor beta chains from one sample in a study of shared clonotypes between healthy human individuals. Method: immunoSEQ multiplex PCR; TCRdb's copy keeps in-frame clones and lacks some. The sample consists of under 1,900,000 clones, about 98.5% of them appearing once. The sample taken for sequencing was naive CD4+ T cells sorted from blood. Receptor source: a man in his thirties or forties in good health. Each CDR3 is given with its conserved first and last residue. D genes are given only for firm matches. Expanded clones are given a class, and other clones once, few, many or no size at all.

V gene: TRBV2
D gene: TRBD1
clone size: -
J gene: TRBJ1-5
CDR3 DNA: TGTGCCACCGGGACAGGGAATCAGCCCCAGCATTTT
CDR3 protein: CATGTGNQPQHF

V gene: TRBV7-9
D gene: -
clone size: once
J gene: TRBJ1-2
CDR3 DNA: TGTGCCAGCAGCTCGGGTCAGGTTATTTACTATGGCTACACCTTC
CDR3 protein: CASSSGQVIYYGYTF

V gene: TRBV28
D gene: TRBD1
clone size: -
J gene: TRBJ1-2
CDR3 DNA: TGTGCCAGCAGTTCGGGACAGGGTCACTATGGCTACACCTTC
CDR3 protein: CASSSGQGHYGYTF

V gene: TRBV7-9
D gene: TRBD2
clone size: -
J gene: TRBJ2-3
CDR3 DNA: TGTGCCAGCAGCTGGGGGACTAGCGGGATTCATACGCAGTATTTT
CDR3 protein: CASSWGTSGIHTQYF

V gene: TRBV2
D gene: -
clone size: -
J gene: TRBJ2-1
CDR3 DNA: TGTGCCAGCAGTACTCAGGGACCCTACAATGAGCAGTTCTTC
CDR3 protein: CASSTQGPYNEQFF

V gene: TRBV28
D gene: -
clone size: once
J gene: TRBJ2-2
CDR3 DNA: TGTGCCAGCGGCACTTTCACCGGCACCGGGGAGCTGTTTTTT
CDR3 protein: CASGTFTGTGELFF

V gene: TRBV6-5
D gene: -
clone size: -
J gene: TRBJ1-2
CDR3 DNA: TGTGCCAGCAGCCCACTTGACAGGAGGCCCACCTTC
CDR3 protein: CASSPLDRRPTF

V gene: TRBV6-1
D gene: -
clone size: -
J gene: TRBJ1-2
CDR3 DNA: TGTGCCAGCAGTGAAGGAGTCAGGAGGACTAACTATGGCTACACCTTC
CDR3 protein: CASSEGVRRTNYGYTF

V gene: TRBV4-1
D gene: TRBD1
clone size: once
J gene: TRBJ1-2
CDR3 DNA: TGCGCCAGCAGCCCCACAGGGGCCGCTCCTCAGGGGTATGGCTACACCTTC
CDR3 protein: CASSPTGAAPQGYGYTF

V gene: TRBV9
D gene: -
clone size: -
J gene: TRBJ2-3
CDR3 DNA: TGTGCCAGCAGCGTAGGGCCGGGGGTGAGCACAGATACGCAGTATTTT
CDR3 protein: CASSVGPGVSTDTQYF

V gene: TRBV25-1
D gene: -
clone size: -
J gene: TRBJ1-5
CDR3 DNA: TGTGCCAGCAGTGCATCGGCAGGGAAACAGCCCCAGCATTTT
CDR3 protein: CASSASAGKQPQHF

V gene: TRBV5-1
D gene: TRBD1
clone size: -
J gene: TRBJ2-2
CDR3 DNA: TGCGCCAGCAGCCGGGACAGCCTGAACACCGGGGAGCTGTTTTTT
CDR3 protein: CASSRDSLNTGELFF

V gene: TRBV7-8
D gene: TRBD2
clone size: -
J gene: TRBJ2-7
CDR3 DNA: TGTGCCAGCAGCTCGGAGTCTAGCGGGAGCCTTCGGTCCTACGAGCAGTACTTC
CDR3 protein: CASSSESSGSLRSYEQYF

V gene: TRBV7-9
D gene: -
clone size: -
J gene: TRBJ1-2
CDR3 DNA: TGTGCCAGCAGCTCGACAGGTACCTATGGCTACACCTTC
CDR3 protein: CASSSTGTYGYTF

V gene: TRBV28
D gene: -
clone size: -
J gene: TRBJ2-3
CDR3 DNA: TGTGCCAGCAGTTTTTTTAATGTCCGACTTAGCACAGATACGCAGTATTTT
CDR3 protein: CASSFFNVRLSTDTQYF

V gene: TRBV5-8
D gene: -
clone size: -
J gene: TRBJ2-3
CDR3 DNA: TGTGCCAGCAGCTTTGGGCTAGCTTCGGATACGCAGTATTTT
CDR3 protein: CASSFGLASDTQYF

V gene: TRBV19
D gene: -
clone size: once
J gene: TRBJ2-2
CDR3 DNA: TGTGCCAGTAGTATGGCCGGGGGCAACACCGGGGAGCTGTTTTTT
CDR3 protein: CASSMAGGNTGELFF

V gene: TRBV10-1
D gene: TRBD2
clone size: -
J gene: TRBJ2-3
CDR3 DNA: TGCGCCAGCAGTGAGTCGCGAGGGAGGGTAGATACGCAGTATTTT
CDR3 protein: CASSESRGRVDTQYF

V gene: TRBV4-1
D gene: TRBD1
clone size: -
J gene: TRBJ2-1
CDR3 DNA: TGCGCCAGCAGCGCCCCCGGGACAGGGTCCTACAATGAGCAGTTCTTC
CDR3 protein: CASSAPGTGSYNEQFF

V gene: TRBV7-7
D gene: TRBD2
clone size: once
J gene: TRBJ2-2
CDR3 DNA: TGTGCTAGCCGCGGGAGCCCCGGGGAGCTGTTTTTT
CDR3 protein: CASRGSPGELFF

V gene: TRBV2
D gene: TRBD1
clone size: -
J gene: TRBJ1-5
CDR3 DNA: TGTGCCAGCAGTCCGGGGCCCGTACAGGGGATCAAGCCCCAGCATTTT
CDR3 protein: CASSPGPVQGIKPQHF

V gene: TRBV7-8
D gene: -
clone size: once
J gene: TRBJ2-3
CDR3 DNA: TGTGCCAGCAGCTTAGGAGCGGGAGATACGCAGTATTTT
CDR3 protein: CASSLGAGDTQYF

V gene: TRBV6-1
D gene: -
clone size: -
J gene: TRBJ1-2
CDR3 DNA: TGTGCCAGCAGTACTCTACAGTCCTATGGCTACACCTTC
CDR3 protein: CASSTLQSYGYTF

V gene: TRBV7-2
D gene: TRBD2
clone size: -
J gene: TRBJ2-5
CDR3 DNA: TGTGCCATCAGGAGGCGGGAGGGCCTCCAAGAGACCCAGTACTTC
CDR3 protein: CAIRRREGLQETQYF

V gene: TRBV10-3
D gene: TRBD1
clone size: -
J gene: TRBJ2-7
CDR3 DNA: TGTGCCATCAGTAGTGGGACAGGTGCCTTCCACGAGCAGTACTTC
CDR3 protein: CAISSGTGAFHEQYF

V gene: TRBV10-3
D gene: -
clone size: -
J gene: TRBJ1-3
CDR3 DNA: TGTGCCATCAGTGAAATTTTGGGGGTCTCTGGAAACACCATATATTTT
CDR3 protein: CAISEILGVSGNTIYF

V gene: TRBV19
D gene: TRBD2
clone size: -
J gene: TRBJ2-7
CDR3 DNA: TGTGCCAGTAGTCGTCGACTAGCGGGGCAGGCCTACGAGCAGTACTTC
CDR3 protein: CASSRRLAGQAYEQYF

V gene: TRBV15
D gene: -
clone size: -
J gene: TRBJ1-4
CDR3 DNA: TGTGCCACCAGCAGAGGGGCCAGCGGGGGAAATGAAAAACTGTTTTTT
CDR3 protein: CATSRGASGGNEKLFF

V gene: TRBV5-6
D gene: -
clone size: -
J gene: TRBJ1-2
CDR3 DNA: TGTGCCAGCAGCGTAGGGACTCTCTATGGCTACACCTTC
CDR3 protein: CASSVGTLYGYTF

V gene: TRBV9
D gene: -
clone size: -
J gene: TRBJ2-7
CDR3 DNA: TGTGCCAGCAGCGTAGGCTCCGGGGTCTTCTCCTACGAGCAGTACTTC
CDR3 protein: CASSVGSGVFSYEQYF

V gene: TRBV27
D gene: TRBD1
clone size: -
J gene: TRBJ1-2
CDR3 DNA: TGTGCCATCAAGACAGGGACGAGCGGCTACACCTTC
CDR3 protein: CAIKTGTSGYTF

V gene: TRBV25-1
D gene: TRBD2
clone size: -
J gene: TRBJ2-1
CDR3 DNA: TGTGCCAGCAGTGCCTTAGCGGGAGGAATCAATGAGCAGTTCTTC
CDR3 protein: CASSALAGGINEQFF

V gene: TRBV10-1
D gene: TRBD1
clone size: -
J gene: TRBJ1-1
CDR3 DNA: TGCGCCAGCAGCGAGACAGGGGGCCTAACTGAAGCTTTCTTT
CDR3 protein: CASSETGGLTEAFF

V gene: TRBV7-3
D gene: -
clone size: -
J gene: TRBJ2-3
CDR3 DNA: TGTGCCAGCAGCTTAACCGGGATTAGCACAGATACGCAGTATTTT
CDR3 protein: CASSLTGISTDTQYF

V gene: TRBV18
D gene: TRBD2
clone size: once
J gene: TRBJ2-7
CDR3 DNA: TGTGCCAGCTCACCACCGGGGGGACTAGCTGGAGTCTACGAGCAGTACTTC
CDR3 protein: CASSPPGGLAGVYEQYF

V gene: TRBV11-3
D gene: -
clone size: -
J gene: TRBJ2-3
CDR3 DNA: TGTGCCAGCAGCTTTAGGGGGGGCGATACGCAGTATTTT
CDR3 protein: CASSFRGGDTQYF

V gene: TRBV4-3
D gene: -
clone size: -
J gene: TRBJ2-7
CDR3 DNA: TGCGCCAGCAGCCGATGTGAGAGTTGGTCCTACGAGCAGTACTTC
CDR3 protein: CASSRCESWSYEQYF

V gene: TRBV7-2
D gene: -
clone size: -
J gene: TRBJ2-6
CDR3 DNA: TGTGCCAGCAGCTTAGTCGGCCGGGACACCTACTCTGGGGCCAACGTCCTGACTTTC
CDR3 protein: CASSLVGRDTYSGANVLTF

V gene: TRBV11-2
D gene: TRBD2
clone size: -
J gene: TRBJ2-3
CDR3 DNA: TGTGCCAGCAGCTTAAGCGGGAGTGGGGCAGATACGCAGTATTTT
CDR3 protein: CASSLSGSGADTQYF

V gene: TRBV2
D gene: TRBD1
clone size: -
J gene: TRBJ2-1
CDR3 DNA: TGTGCCAGCAGCGGACAGGGTCGGAATGAGCAGTTCTTC
CDR3 protein: CASSGQGRNEQFF

V gene: TRBV25-1
D gene: TRBD1
clone size: -
J gene: TRBJ1-1
CDR3 DNA: TGTGCCAGCAGTGTGACAGGGGGCGCGGAAGCTTTCTTT
CDR3 protein: CASSVTGGAEAFF

V gene: TRBV7-9
D gene: -
clone size: -
J gene: TRBJ2-5
CDR3 DNA: TGTGCCAGCAGCGATCGAACGTACCAAGAGACCCAGTACTTC
CDR3 protein: CASSDRTYQETQYF

V gene: TRBV4-1
D gene: TRBD1
clone size: -
J gene: TRBJ1-2
CDR3 DNA: TGCGCCAGCAGCCGGACAGGGCGCGGCTACACCTTC
CDR3 protein: CASSRTGRGYTF

V gene: TRBV30
D gene: -
clone size: -
J gene: TRBJ1-3
CDR3 DNA: TGTGCCTGGAGTCGCCCCACAGGACAGTGGGGCGGAAACACCATATATTTT
CDR3 protein: CAWSRPTGQWGGNTIYF

V gene: TRBV9
D gene: -
clone size: -
J gene: TRBJ1-5
CDR3 DNA: TGTGCCAGCAGCGTAGAGGGTTCTGGCAATCAGCCCCAGCATTTT
CDR3 protein: CASSVEGSGNQPQHF

V gene: TRBV6-1
D gene: -
clone size: -
J gene: TRBJ2-2
CDR3 DNA: TGTGCCAGCAGAACAACTCTCGCGAACACCGGGGAGCTGTTTTTT
CDR3 protein: CASRTTLANTGELFF

V gene: TRBV5-4
D gene: TRBD2
clone size: -
J gene: TRBJ2-2
CDR3 DNA: TGTGCCAGCAGCAGCGGGAAGGGTGACACCGGGGAGCTGTTTTTT
CDR3 protein: CASSSGKGDTGELFF

V gene: TRBV29-1
D gene: -
clone size: -
J gene: TRBJ1-4
CDR3 DNA: TGCAGCGTTCCCGGGCGGGAAAAACTGTTTTTT
CDR3 protein: CSVPGREKLFF

V gene: TRBV28
D gene: TRBD2
clone size: -
J gene: TRBJ2-1
CDR3 DNA: TGTGCCACCGAGACTAGCTGGGTCAATGAGCAGTTCTTC
CDR3 protein: CATETSWVNEQFF

V gene: TRBV30
D gene: -
clone size: once
J gene: TRBJ2-2
CDR3 DNA: TGTGCCTGGAGGTCGGGGACCAACACCGGGGAGCTGTTTTTT
CDR3 protein: CAWRSGTNTGELFF

V gene: TRBV28
D gene: -
clone size: -
J gene: TRBJ1-1
CDR3 DNA: TGTGCCAGCAGTTTTCTACAGATGAACACTGAAGCTTTCTTT
CDR3 protein: CASSFLQMNTEAFF

V gene: TRBV18
D gene: -
clone size: -
J gene: TRBJ2-4
CDR3 DNA: TGTGCCAGCTCACCACGGGGCAGGGTCAAAAACATTCAGTACTTC
CDR3 protein: CASSPRGRVKNIQYF

V gene: TRBV7-2
D gene: -
clone size: -
J gene: TRBJ2-3
CDR3 DNA: TGTGCCAGCAGCTCGGAGGGCACAGATACGCAGTATTTT
CDR3 protein: CASSSEGTDTQYF

V gene: TRBV19
D gene: TRBD2
clone size: -
J gene: TRBJ2-1
CDR3 DNA: TGTGCCAGTAGTACCCTCCTAGCGGGAGGGGCCTATGAGCAGTTCTTC
CDR3 protein: CASSTLLAGGAYEQFF

V gene: TRBV5-6
D gene: TRBD1
clone size: -
J gene: TRBJ2-7
CDR3 DNA: TGTGCCAGCAGCTTTTCCGGGACAGGGTTCGGCTACGAGCAGTACTTC
CDR3 protein: CASSFSGTGFGYEQYF